A selection of T cell receptor beta chains follows, all from one sample in a study of Ad26.COV2.S vaccination and SARS-CoV-2 variants. This table comes from immunoSEQ multiplex PCR, and its TCRdb copy is limited to in-frame clones, with some not included. The data hold roughly 680,000 clones, with approximately 88% observed a single time. The sample was peripheral blood, taken in a trial of Ad26.COV2.S vaccine versus placebo. These TCRs come from a person between 18 and 60 years old who received the Ad26.COV2.S COVID-19 vaccine or a placebo. Each CDR3 is given with its conserved first and last residue. A D gene is named only where the DNA matches it firmly. Clone size is given for some rows only: seen once, a few or many times, or a class if the clone is expanded.

TRBV20-1,NA,TRBJ1-3,NA,TGCAGTGCCAACGGACGAAACACCATATATTTT,CSANGRNTIYF
TRBV18,NA,TRBJ2-3,NA,TGTGCCAGCTCACCAAGAGTGACAGATACGCAGTATTTT,CASSPRVTDTQYF
TRBV30,NA,TRBJ1-2,NA,TGTGCCTGGAGTCTGCAGGGGATAATCTATGGCTACACCTTC,CAWSLQGIIYGYTF
TRBV19,NA,TRBJ1-1,NA,TGTGCCAGTAGTATAGAGGAGAACACTGAAGCTTTCTTT,CASSIEENTEAFF
TRBV27,TRBD1,TRBJ2-1,NA,TGTGCCAGCAGTTCGGGACAGGCGAATGAGCAGTTCTTC,CASSSGQANEQFF
TRBV7-7,NA,TRBJ2-5,NA,TGTGCTAGCAGCTTAGACAGCAACCAAGAGACCCAGTACTTC,CASSLDSNQETQYF
TRBV7-9,NA,TRBJ1-5,NA,TGTGCCAGCAGCTTAGGGCGGGATCAGCCCCAGCATTTT,CASSLGRDQPQHF
TRBV5-4,TRBD2,TRBJ2-2,once,TGTGCCAGCAGCGCTTCTAGCGGGGCGATCTCCGGGGAGCTGTTTTTT,CASSASSGAISGELFF
TRBV23-1,NA,TRBJ2-5,NA,TGCGCCAGCGGGTTAACGGATTGGTACCAAGAGACCCAGTACTTC,CASGLTDWYQETQYF
TRBV13,NA,TRBJ2-7,NA,TGTGCCAGCAGCCCGGGACCAGTATACGAGCAGTACTTC,CASSPGPVYEQYF
TRBV20-1,NA,TRBJ1-4,NA,TGCAGTGCTAGTGGTGACGCCACCGAAAAACTGTTTTTT,CSASGDATEKLFF
TRBV18,NA,TRBJ2-5,NA,TGTGCCAGCTCACCAAGGCAGGCCCTTGGGGAGACCCAGTACTTC,CASSPRQALGETQYF
TRBV29-1,NA,TRBJ2-3,NA,TGCAGCGCAAAAACTAGCACAGATACGCAGTATTTT,CSAKTSTDTQYF
TRBV5-1,NA,TRBJ1-1,NA,TGCGCCAGCAGCCGGTGGGCCAGGGAGGGTATGGCTGAAGCTTTCTTT,CASSRWAREGMAEAFF
TRBV18,NA,TRBJ1-5,NA,TGTGCCAGCTCGTTCACAGGGATGGCCTCTCAGCCCCAGCATTTT,CASSFTGMASQPQHF
TRBV4-2,NA,TRBJ2-7,NA,TGTGCCAGCAGCCAAGATTTAGGCCTATCCTACGAGCAGTACTTC,CASSQDLGLSYEQYF
TRBV3-1/TRBV3-2,NA,TRBJ1-4,NA,TGTGCCAGCAGCCGACAGGACATACTTAATGAAAAACTGTTTTTT,CASSRQDILNEKLFF
TRBV10-3,NA,TRBJ1-6,NA,TGTGCCATCAGTGATATCGGGGATAATTCACCCCTCCACTTT,CAISDIGDNSPLHF
TRBV4-2,NA,TRBJ1-2,NA,TGTGCCAGCAGCCACGAGCCCTGGCAGGGCTACACCTTC,CASSHEPWQGYTF
TRBV11-3,NA,TRBJ2-7,NA,TGTGCCAGCAGCTCCGGGAGAGGGGTGGGGGAGCAGTACTTC,CASSSGRGVGEQYF
TRBV30,NA,TRBJ2-1,NA,TGTGCCTGGAGTGTACATGGTAGCACCATATACAATGAGCAGTTCTTC,CAWSVHGSTIYNEQFF
TRBV2,NA,TRBJ2-6,NA,TGTGCCAGCAGTTATTTCTCTGGGGCCAACGTCCTGACTTTC,CASSYFSGANVLTF
TRBV5-1,NA,TRBJ2-1,NA,TGCGCCAGCAGCCTGCCTAGTGTTGAGCAGTTCTTC,CASSLPSVEQFF
TRBV6-5,NA,TRBJ1-1,NA,TGTGCCAGCAACCCCACAAGGATGAACACTGAAGCTTTCTTT,CASNPTRMNTEAFF
TRBV25-1,TRBD1,TRBJ1-2,NA,TGTGCCAGCAGTGAATTAACGGCGGACAGGCCCAACTATGGCTACACCTTC,CASSELTADRPNYGYTF
TRBV3-1/TRBV3-2,TRBD2,TRBJ2-2,NA,TGTGCCAGCAGCCAAGATCCTAGCGGGAGTCGGGAGCTGTTTTTT,CASSQDPSGSRELFF
TRBV6-5,NA,TRBJ1-2,NA,TGTGCCAGCAGGGCTTGGGACACTTTTTATGGCTACACCTTC,CASRAWDTFYGYTF
TRBV7-8,NA,TRBJ1-1,NA,TGTGCCAGCAGCTTAATGGGCCGCGGCAGGGAAGGAGCTTTCTTT,CASSLMGRGREGAFF
TRBV5-1,NA,TRBJ1-1,once,TGCGCCAGCAGCTGGATGAGATTTGGACAACTGAACACTGAAGCTTTCTTT,CASSWMRFGQLNTEAFF
TRBV4-2,TRBD2,TRBJ2-2,NA,TGTGCCAGCAGTCGACACGGTTCTAGCGGGACTAACACCGGGGAGCTGTTTTTT,CASSRHGSSGTNTGELFF
TRBV5-1,TRBD2,TRBJ2-1,NA,TGCGCCAGCAGCTTGGGGCTAGCGGGCCCCTTCAATGAGCAGTTCTTC,CASSLGLAGPFNEQFF
TRBV30,TRBD2,TRBJ2-1,once,TGTGCCTGGAGTCTGGGGCTAGCGGTCACTGAGCAGTTCTTC,CAWSLGLAVTEQFF
TRBV24-1,NA,TRBJ1-2,few,TGTGCCACCAGTGATTCGGGGAATGGCTACACCTTC,CATSDSGNGYTF
TRBV30,NA,TRBJ1-2,NA,TGTGCCTGGAGTGAGGGCCCTGGGTATGGCTACACCTTC,CAWSEGPGYGYTF
TRBV19,TRBD1,TRBJ1-6,NA,TGTGCCAGTAAAGGGACAGGGGGATCACCCCTCCACTTT,CASKGTGGSPLHF
TRBV6-5,NA,TRBJ1-6,few,TGTGCCAGCAGACATGTCCTCCGGGGTTCACCCCTCCACTTT,CASRHVLRGSPLHF